Given below is one TCR beta chain in context. No antigen is known for it. The record originates from a study of beta chain features in type 1 diabetes. Overall study results and limits: A closer apparent resemblance between naive, central memory and Treg TCRB repertoires was seen in patients than in healthy donors.

V shed 5 bases and J 0 bases; nucleotides not matched to a gene: 4. The CDR3 is 15 amino acids. Germline V lookup: CDR1 SNHLY, CDR2 FYNNEI. Reverse transcribing all isolated RNA meant expressed TCRB transcripts were sequenced. Some clones are missing from TCRdb's copy, which holds only in-frame ones; the method was immunoSEQ multiplex PCR. The sample consists of about 320,000 clones, approximately 15% of them appearing once. Specimen: central memory CD4+ T cells from blood. The sequence was collected from a man in his thirties or forties in good health. This chain links TRBV2 with TRBJ1-3; TRBD1 agrees at 7 bases. This CDR3 reads CASSNRGFSGNTIYF. For the CDR3, the DNA is TGTGCCAGCAGTAACAGGGGTTTCTCTGGAAACACCATATATTTT.